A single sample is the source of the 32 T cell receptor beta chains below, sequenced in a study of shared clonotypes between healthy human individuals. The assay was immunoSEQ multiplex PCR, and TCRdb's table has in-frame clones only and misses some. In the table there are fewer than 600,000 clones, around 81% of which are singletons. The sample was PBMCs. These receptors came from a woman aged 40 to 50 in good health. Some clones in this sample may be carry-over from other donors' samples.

The CDR3 DNA is TGTGCCAGCAGCAAAAAGGGTGGTGGAGATAAGCCGAACACCGGGGAGCTGTTTTTT. Protein product: CASSKKGGGDKPNTGELFF. The chain uses TRBV21-1 and TRBJ2-2. TRBV21-1 is shown as a pseudogene. This CDR3 is 19 amino acids long.

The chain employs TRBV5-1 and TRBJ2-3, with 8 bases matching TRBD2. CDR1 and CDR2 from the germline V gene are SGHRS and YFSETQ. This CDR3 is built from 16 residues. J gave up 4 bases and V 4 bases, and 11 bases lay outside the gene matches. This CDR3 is CASSTRTSWGADTQYF. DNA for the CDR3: TGCGCCAGCAGCACACGGACTAGCTGGGGGGCAGATACGCAGTATTTT.

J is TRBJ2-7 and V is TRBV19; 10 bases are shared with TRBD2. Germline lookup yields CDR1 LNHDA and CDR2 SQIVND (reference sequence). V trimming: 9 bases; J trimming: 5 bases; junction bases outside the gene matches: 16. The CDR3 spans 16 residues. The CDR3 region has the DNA TGTGCCAGCTCAGACTTGGCTAGCGGGAGTCTTCACGAGCAGTACTTC. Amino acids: CASSDLASGSLHEQYF.

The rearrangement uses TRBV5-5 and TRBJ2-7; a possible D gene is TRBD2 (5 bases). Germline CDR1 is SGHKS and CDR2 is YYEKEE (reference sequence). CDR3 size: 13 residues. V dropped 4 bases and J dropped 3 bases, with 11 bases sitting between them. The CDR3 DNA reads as TGTGCCAGCAGCCGCGACGGAGGCTACGAGCAGTACTTC. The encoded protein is CASSRDGGYEQYF.

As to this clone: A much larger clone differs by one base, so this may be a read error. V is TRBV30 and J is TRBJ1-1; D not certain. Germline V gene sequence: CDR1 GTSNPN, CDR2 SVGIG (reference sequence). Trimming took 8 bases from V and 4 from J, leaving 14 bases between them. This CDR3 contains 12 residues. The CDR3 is CAEKSGSTEAFF. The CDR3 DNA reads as TGTGCCGAGAAGTCGGGGAGCACTGAAGCTTTCTTT.

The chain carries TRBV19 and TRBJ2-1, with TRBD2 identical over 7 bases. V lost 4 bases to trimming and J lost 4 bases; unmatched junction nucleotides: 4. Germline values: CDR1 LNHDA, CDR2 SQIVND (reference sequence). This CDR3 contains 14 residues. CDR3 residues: CASSRGGGYNEQFF. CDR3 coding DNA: TGTGCCAGTAGTAGAGGCGGGGGTTACAATGAGCAGTTCTTC.

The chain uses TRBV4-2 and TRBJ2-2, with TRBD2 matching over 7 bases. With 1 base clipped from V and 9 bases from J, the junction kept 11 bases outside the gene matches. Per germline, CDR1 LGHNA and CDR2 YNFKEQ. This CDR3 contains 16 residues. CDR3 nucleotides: TGTGCCAGCAGCCAAGCTAAGGGACTACTGGGCAGGGAGCTGTTTTTT. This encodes CASSQAKGLLGRELFF.

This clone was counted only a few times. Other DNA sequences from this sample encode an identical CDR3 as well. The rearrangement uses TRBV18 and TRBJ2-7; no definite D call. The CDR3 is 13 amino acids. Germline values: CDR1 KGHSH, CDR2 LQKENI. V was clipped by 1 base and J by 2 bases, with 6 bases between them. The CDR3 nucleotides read TGTGCCAGCTCACCACTCGGCCCCTACGAGCAGTACTTC. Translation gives CASSPLGPYEQYF.

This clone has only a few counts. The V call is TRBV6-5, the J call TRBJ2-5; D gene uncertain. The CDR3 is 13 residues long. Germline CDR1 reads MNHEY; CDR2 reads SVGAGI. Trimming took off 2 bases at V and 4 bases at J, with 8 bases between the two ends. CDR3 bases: TGTGCCAGCAGTTACCCGGTCGGAGAGACCCAGTACTTC. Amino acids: CASSYPVGETQYF.

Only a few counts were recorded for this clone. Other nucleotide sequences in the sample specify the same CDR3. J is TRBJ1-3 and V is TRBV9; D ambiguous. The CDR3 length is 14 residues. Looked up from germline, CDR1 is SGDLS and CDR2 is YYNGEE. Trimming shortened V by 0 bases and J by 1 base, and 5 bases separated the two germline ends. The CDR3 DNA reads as TGTGCCAGCAGCGTAGTAGGTTCTGGAAACACCATATATTTT. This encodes CASSVVGSGNTIYF.

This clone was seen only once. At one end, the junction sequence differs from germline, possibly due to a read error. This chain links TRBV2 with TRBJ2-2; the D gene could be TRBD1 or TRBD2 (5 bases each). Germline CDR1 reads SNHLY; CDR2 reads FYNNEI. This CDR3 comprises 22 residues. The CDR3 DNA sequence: TGTGTCAGCAAAGATTTCGGAAACCGTGGGACCACCTTACTCGCGAACACCGGGGAGCTGTTTTTT. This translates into CVSKDFGNRGTTLLANTGELFF.

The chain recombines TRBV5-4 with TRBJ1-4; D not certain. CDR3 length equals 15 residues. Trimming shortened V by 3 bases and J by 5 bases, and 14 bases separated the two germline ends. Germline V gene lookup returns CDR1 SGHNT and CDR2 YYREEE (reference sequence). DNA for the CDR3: TGTGCCAGCAGCTCACAAGGGTATACGAATGAAAAACTGTTTTTT. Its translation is CASSSQGYTNEKLFF.

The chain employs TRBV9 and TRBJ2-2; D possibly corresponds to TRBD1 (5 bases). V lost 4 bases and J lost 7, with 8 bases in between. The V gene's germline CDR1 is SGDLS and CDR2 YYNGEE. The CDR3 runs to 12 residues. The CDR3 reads CASSFQGGELFF. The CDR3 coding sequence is TGTGCCAGCAGCTTTCAGGGCGGGGAGCTGTTTTTT. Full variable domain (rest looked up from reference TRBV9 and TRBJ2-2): DSGVTQTPKHLITATGQRVTLRCSPRSGDLSVYWYQQSLDQGLQFLIQYYNGEERAKGNILERFSAQQFPDLHSELNLSSLELGDSALYFCASSFQGGELFFGEGSRLTVL.

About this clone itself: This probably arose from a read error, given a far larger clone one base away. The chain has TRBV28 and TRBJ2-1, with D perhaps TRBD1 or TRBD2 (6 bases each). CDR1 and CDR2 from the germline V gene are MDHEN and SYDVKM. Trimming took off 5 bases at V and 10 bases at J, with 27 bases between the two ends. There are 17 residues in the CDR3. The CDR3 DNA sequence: TGTGCCAGCAGTATAGGGGGGTCGTCGGGGTCGTCCCTGGAGCAGTTCTTC. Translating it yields CASSIGGSSGSSLEQFF. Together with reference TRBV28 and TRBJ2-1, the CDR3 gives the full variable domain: DVKVTQSSRYLVKRTGEKVFLECVQDMDHENMFWYRQDPGLGLRLIYFSYDVKMKEKGDIPEGYSVSREKKERFSLILESASTNQTSMYLCASSIGGSSGSSLEQFFGPGTRLTVL.

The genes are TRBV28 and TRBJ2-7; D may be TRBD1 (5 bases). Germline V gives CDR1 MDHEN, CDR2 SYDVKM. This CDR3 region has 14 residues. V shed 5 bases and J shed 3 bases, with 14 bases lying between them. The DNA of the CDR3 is TGTGCCAGCAGTACCAGGGCTTTACTCTACGAGCAGTACTTC. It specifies CASSTRALLYEQYF.

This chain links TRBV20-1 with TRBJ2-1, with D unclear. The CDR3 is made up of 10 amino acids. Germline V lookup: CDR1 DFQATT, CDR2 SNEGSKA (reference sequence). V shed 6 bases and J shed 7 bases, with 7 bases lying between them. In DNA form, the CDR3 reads TGCAGTGCCCTTAAGAATGAGCAGTTCTTC. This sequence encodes CSALKNEQFF.

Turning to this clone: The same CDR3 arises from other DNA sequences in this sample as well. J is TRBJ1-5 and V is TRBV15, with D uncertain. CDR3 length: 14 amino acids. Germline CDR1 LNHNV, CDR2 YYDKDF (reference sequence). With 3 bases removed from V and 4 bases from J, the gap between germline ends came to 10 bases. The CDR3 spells CATSRDRGNQPQHF. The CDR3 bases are TGTGCCACCAGCAGGGACCGGGGAAATCAGCCCCAGCATTTT.

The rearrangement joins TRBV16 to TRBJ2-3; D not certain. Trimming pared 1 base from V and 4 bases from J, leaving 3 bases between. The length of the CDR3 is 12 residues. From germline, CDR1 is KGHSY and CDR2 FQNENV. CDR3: CASSQLSDTQYF. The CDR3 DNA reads TGTGCCAGCAGCCAATTATCAGATACGCAGTATTTT. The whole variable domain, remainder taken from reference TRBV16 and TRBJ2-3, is GEEVAQTPKHLVRGEGQKAKLYCAPIKGHSYVFWYQQVLKNEFKFLISFQNENVFDETGMPKERFSAKCLPNSPCSLEIQATKLEDSAVYFCASSQLSDTQYFGPGTRLTVL.

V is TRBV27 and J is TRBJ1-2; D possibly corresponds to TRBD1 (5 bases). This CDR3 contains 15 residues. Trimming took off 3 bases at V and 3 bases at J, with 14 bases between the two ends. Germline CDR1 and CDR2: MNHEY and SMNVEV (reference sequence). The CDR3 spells CASSFLGDSHYGYTF. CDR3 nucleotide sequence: TGTGCCAGCAGTTTCTTGGGGGATTCACACTATGGCTACACCTTC.

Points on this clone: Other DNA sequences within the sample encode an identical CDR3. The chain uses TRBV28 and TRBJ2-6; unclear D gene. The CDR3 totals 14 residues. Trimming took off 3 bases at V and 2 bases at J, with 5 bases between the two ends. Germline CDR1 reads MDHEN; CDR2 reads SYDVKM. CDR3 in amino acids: CASSFRAGANVLTF. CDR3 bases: TGTGCCAGCAGTTTTAGGGCTGGGGCCAACGTCCTGACTTTC.

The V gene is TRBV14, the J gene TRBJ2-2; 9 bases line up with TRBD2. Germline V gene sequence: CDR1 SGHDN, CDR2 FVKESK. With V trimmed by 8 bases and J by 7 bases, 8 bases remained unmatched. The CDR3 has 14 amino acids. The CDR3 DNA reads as TGTGCCAGCCGAAATAGCGGGAGTGGCGGGGAGCTGTTTTTT. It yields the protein CASRNSGSGGELFF.

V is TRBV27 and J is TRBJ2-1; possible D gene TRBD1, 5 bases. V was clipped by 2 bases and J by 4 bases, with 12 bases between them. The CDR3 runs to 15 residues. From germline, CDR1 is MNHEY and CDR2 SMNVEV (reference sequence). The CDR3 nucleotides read TGTGCCAGCAGTTTAACGCAGGGCCTATACAATGAGCAGTTCTTC. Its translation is CASSLTQGLYNEQFF.

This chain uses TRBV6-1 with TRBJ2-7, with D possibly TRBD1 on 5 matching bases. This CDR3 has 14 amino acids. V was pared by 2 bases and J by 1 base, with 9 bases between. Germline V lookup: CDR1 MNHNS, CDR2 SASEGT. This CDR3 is CASSEPGNSYEQYF. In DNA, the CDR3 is TGTGCCAGCAGTGAACCAGGGAATTCCTACGAGCAGTACTTC.

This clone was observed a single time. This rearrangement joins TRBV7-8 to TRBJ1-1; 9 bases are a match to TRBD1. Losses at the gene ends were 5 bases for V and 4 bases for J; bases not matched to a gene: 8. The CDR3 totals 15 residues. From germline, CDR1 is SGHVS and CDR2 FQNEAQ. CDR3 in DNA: TGTGCCAGCAGCCCACCGGGACAGGGTGGCACTGAAGCTTTCTTT. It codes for CASSPPGQGGTEAFF. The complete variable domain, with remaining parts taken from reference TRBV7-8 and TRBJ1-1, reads GAGVSQSPRYKVAKRGQDVALRCDPISGHVSLFWYQQALGQGPEFLTYFQNEAQLDKSGLPSDRFFAERPEGSVSTLKIQRTQQEDSAVYLCASSPPGQGGTEAFFGQGTRLTVV.

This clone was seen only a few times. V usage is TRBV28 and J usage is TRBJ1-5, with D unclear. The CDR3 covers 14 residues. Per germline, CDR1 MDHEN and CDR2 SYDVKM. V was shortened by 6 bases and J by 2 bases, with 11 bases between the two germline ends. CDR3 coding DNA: TGTGCCAGCAGGGTCTTTAATGGCAATCAGCCCCAGCATTTT. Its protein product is CASRVFNGNQPQHF. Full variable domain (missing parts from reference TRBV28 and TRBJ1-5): DVKVTQSSRYLVKRTGEKVFLECVQDMDHENMFWYRQDPGLGLRLIYFSYDVKMKEKGDIPEGYSVSREKKERFSLILESASTNQTSMYLCASRVFNGNQPQHFGDGTRLSIL.

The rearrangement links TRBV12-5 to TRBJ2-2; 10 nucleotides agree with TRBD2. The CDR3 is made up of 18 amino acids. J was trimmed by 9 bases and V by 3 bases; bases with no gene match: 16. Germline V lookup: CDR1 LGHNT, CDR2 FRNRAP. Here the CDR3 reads CASGLILAGGPLSRELFF. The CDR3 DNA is TGTGCTAGTGGTTTAATTTTAGCGGGAGGTCCCCTGAGCCGGGAGCTGTTTTTT.

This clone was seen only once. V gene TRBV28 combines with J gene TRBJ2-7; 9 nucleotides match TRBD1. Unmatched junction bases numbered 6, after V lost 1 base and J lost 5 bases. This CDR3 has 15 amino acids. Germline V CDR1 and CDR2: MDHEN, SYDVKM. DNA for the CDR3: TGTGCCAGCAGTTTATCGGACAGGGGTGGAGACGAGCAGTACTTC. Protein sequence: CASSLSDRGGDEQYF.

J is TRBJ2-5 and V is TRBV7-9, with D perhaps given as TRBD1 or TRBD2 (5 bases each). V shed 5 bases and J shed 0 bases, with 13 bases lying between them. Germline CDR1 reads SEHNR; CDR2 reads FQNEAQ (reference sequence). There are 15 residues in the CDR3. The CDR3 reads CASSLGMGDQETQYF. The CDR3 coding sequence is TGTGCCAGCAGCCTAGGGATGGGGGACCAAGAGACCCAGTACTTC.

The CDR3 here is CASSIEGGGYGYTF. The DNA of the CDR3 is TGTGCCAGTAGTATAGAAGGGGGCGGCTATGGCTACACCTTC. V and J are TRBV19 and TRBJ1-2, with 7 bases matching TRBD1. The CDR3 loop spans 14 amino acids. J was trimmed by 4 bases and V by 0 bases; bases with no gene match: 2. Germline-derived CDR1 and CDR2 are LNHDA and SQIVND (reference sequence). The whole variable domain, filled in from reference TRBV19 and TRBJ1-2, reads DGGITQSPKYLFRKEGQNVTLSCEQNLNHDAMYWYRQDPGQGLRLIYYSQIVNDFQKGDIAEGYSVSREKKESFPLTVTSAQKNPTAFYLCASSIEGGGYGYTFGSGTRLTVV.

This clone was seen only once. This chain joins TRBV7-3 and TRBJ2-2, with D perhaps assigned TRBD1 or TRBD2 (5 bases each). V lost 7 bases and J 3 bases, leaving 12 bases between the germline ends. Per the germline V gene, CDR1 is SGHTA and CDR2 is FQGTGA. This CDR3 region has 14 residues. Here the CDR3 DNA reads TGTGCCAGCAACCAGGGAGCGGACACCGGGGAGCTGTTTTTT. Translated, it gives CASNQGADTGELFF.

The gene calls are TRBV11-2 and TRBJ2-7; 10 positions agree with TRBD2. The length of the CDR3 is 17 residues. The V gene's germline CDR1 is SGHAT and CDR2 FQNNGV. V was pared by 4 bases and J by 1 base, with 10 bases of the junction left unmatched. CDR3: CASSWPPTSGYSYEQYF. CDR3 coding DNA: TGTGCCAGCAGCTGGCCTCCGACTAGCGGGTATTCCTACGAGCAGTACTTC.

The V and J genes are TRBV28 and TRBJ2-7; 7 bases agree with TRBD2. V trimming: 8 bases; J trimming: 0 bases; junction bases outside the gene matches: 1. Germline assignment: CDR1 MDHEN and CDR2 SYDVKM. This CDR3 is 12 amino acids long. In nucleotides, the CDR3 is TGTGCCAGCCAGCGGGGCTCCTACGAGCAGTACTTC. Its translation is CASQRGSYEQYF.